This T cell receptor beta chain came from a study of radiotherapy plus CTLA-4 blockade in lung cancer. Some clones are missing from TCRdb's copy, which holds only in-frame ones; the method was immunoSEQ multiplex PCR. The sample holds 70,000 to 95,000 clones, around 86% seen once. CDR3 length: 15 amino acids. Germline assignment: CDR1 SGHNT and CDR2 YYREEE (reference sequence). J was trimmed by 6 bases and V by 4 bases; bases with no gene match: 6. This clonotype was obtained from a human donor with non-small cell lung cancer that progressed on radiotherapy plus ipilimumab. V and J are TRBV5-4 and TRBJ2-1; 11 bases match TRBD1. The input for sequencing was peripheral blood, taken from a patient treated with radiotherapy plus ipilimumab. CDR3 in amino acids: CASSITGTGGNEQFF. DNA for the CDR3: TGTGCCAGCAGCATAACCGGGACAGGGGGCAATGAGCAGTTCTTC.